The rows below give T cell receptor beta chains drawn from one sample of a study of quantifying T cell responses using KT2 cells. TCRdb itself ran the UMI-ligation and nested PCR reads through MiXCR, one entry per CDR3 protein. The data show approximately 46,000 distinct CDR3 sequences, around a tenth seen once. Sample: PBMCs spiked with cells of the T cell clone KT2. These receptors were taken from a human donor. Both conserved end residues are part of each CDR3. Each record gives: CDR3 protein, CDR3 DNA, clone size, D gene, V gene, J gene. A D gene is named only where the DNA matches it firmly. Size tells how often a clone was seen (once, few, many) or the class of an expanded clone, and some rows leave it out.

CDR3: CASSFGTKINEQFF; DNA: TGTGCCAGCAGCTTTGGGACCAAAATCAATGAGCAGTTCTTC; size: few; D: NA; V: TRBV5-6; J: TRBJ2-1
CDR3: CASSFVLGGRPYEQYF; DNA: TGTGCCAGCAGTTTTGTCCTGGGCGGGAGACCTTACGAGCAGTACTTC; size: few; D: TRBD2; V: TRBV12-3/TRBV12-4; J: TRBJ2-7
CDR3: CASSESYSSNQPQHF; DNA: TGTGCCAGCAGCGAATCCTACAGCTCCAATCAGCCCCAGCATTTT; size: medium-sized; D: NA; V: TRBV27; J: TRBJ1-5
CDR3: CASSRSSGSRYEQYF; DNA: TGTGCCAGTAGTCGATCTAGCGGGAGCCGCTACGAGCAGTACTTC; size: NA; D: TRBD2; V: TRBV19; J: TRBJ2-7
CDR3: CASSKQGWSGNTIYF; DNA: TGTGCCAGCAGTAAACAGGGGTGGTCTGGAAACACCATATATTTT; size: few; D: TRBD1; V: TRBV6-5; J: TRBJ1-3
CDR3: CAISESIEGPYNEQFF; DNA: TGTGCCATCAGTGAGTCGATTGAGGGGCCCTACAATGAGCAGTTCTTC; size: few; D: NA; V: TRBV10-3; J: TRBJ2-1
CDR3: CSASNVLATPGPDTQYF; DNA: TGCAGTGCTAGCAACGTACTAGCGACCCCTGGGCCAGATACGCAGTATTTT; size: many; D: TRBD2; V: TRBV20-1; J: TRBJ2-3
CDR3: CASSEPPADEQFF; DNA: TGCGCCAGCAGTGAACCGCCGGCGGATGAGCAGTTCTTC; size: NA; D: NA; V: TRBV10-1; J: TRBJ2-1
CDR3: CSTGLAGGLSSYNEQFF; DNA: TGCAGCACAGGACTAGCGGGAGGTTTGAGCTCCTACAATGAGCAGTTCTTC; size: many; D: TRBD2; V: TRBV29-1; J: TRBJ2-1
CDR3: CSVQLGTDTQYF; DNA: TGCAGCGTACAGCTCGGCACAGATACGCAGTATTTT; size: medium-sized; D: NA; V: TRBV29-1; J: TRBJ2-3